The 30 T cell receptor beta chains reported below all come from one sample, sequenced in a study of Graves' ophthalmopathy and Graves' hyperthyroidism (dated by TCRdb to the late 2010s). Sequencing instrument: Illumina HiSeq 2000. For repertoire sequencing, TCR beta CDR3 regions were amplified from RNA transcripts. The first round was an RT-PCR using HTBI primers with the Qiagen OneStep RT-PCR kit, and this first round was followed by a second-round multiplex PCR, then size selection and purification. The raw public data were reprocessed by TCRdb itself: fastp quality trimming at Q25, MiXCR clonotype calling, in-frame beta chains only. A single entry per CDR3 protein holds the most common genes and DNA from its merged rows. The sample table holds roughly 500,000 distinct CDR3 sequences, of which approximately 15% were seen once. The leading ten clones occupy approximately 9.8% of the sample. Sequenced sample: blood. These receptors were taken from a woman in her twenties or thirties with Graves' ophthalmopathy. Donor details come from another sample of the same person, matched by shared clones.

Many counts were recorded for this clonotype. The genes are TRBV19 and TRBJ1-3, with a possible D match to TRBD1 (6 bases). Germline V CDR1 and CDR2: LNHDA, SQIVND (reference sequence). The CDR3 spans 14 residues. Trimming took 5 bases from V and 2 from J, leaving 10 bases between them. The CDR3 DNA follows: TGTGCCAGTAGTGACTACAGGGCTGGAAACACCATATATTTT. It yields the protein CASSDYRAGNTIYF.

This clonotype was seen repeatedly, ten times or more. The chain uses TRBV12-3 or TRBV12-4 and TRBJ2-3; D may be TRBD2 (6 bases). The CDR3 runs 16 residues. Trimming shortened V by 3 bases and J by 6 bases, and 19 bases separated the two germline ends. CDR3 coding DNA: TGTGCCAGCAGTTTTACGATGCGGGGAGATGGGGATACGCAGTATTTT. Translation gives CASSFTMRGDGDTQYF.

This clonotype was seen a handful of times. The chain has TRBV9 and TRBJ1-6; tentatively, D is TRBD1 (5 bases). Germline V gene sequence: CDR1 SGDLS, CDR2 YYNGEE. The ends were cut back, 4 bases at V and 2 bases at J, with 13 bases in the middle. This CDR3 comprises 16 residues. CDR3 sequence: CASSPGGFTYNSPLHF. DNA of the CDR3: TGTGCCAGCAGCCCCGGGGGGTTCACCTATAATTCACCCCTCCACTTT.

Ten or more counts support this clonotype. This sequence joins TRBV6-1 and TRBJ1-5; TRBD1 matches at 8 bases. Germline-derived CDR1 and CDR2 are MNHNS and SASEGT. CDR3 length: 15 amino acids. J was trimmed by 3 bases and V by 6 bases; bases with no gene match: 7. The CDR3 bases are TGTGCCAGCAGGGGGACAGGAGGTATCAATCAGCCCCAGCATTTT. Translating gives CASRGTGGINQPQHF.

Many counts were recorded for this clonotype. The CDR3 DNA sequence: TGTGCCAGCAGGAAGACAGGGACTAACTATGGCTACACCTTC. It encodes CASRKTGTNYGYTF. The V gene is TRBV6-1, the J gene TRBJ1-2, with TRBD1 matching 7 bases. Germline CDR1 MNHNS, CDR2 SASEGT. This CDR3 spans 14 amino acids. The V gene end was trimmed by 6 bases and the J gene end by 0 bases; junction bases not matched to a gene: 4.

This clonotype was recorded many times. CDR3 loop: CSAQNREDYGYTF. CDR3 nucleotides: TGCAGTGCCCAAAATAGAGAGGACTATGGCTACACCTTC. The chain is built from TRBV20-1 and TRBJ1-2; D is unclear. V lost 6 bases, J lost 3 bases, and 14 bases lay in between. This CDR3 comprises 13 residues. Per the germline V gene, CDR1 is DFQATT and CDR2 is SNEGSKA (reference sequence).

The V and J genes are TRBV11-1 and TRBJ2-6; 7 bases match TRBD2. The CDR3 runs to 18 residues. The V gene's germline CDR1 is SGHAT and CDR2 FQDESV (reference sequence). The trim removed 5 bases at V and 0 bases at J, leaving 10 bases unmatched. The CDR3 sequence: CASSPHPGGFSGANVLTF. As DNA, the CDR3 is TGTGCCAGCAGCCCCCATCCCGGGGGGTTCTCTGGGGCCAACGTCCTGACTTTC.

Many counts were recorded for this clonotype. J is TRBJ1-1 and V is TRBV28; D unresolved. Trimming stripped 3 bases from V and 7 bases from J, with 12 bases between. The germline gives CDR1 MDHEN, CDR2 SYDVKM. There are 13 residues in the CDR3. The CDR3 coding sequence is TGTGCCAGCAGTTTTGGAGGGAATGGTGAAGCTTTCTTT. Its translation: CASSFGGNGEAFF.

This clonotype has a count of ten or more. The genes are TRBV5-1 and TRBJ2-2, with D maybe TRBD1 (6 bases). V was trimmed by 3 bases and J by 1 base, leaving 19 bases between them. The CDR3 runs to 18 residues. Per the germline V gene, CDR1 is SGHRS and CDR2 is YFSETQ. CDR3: CASSSPQGFLMNTGELFF. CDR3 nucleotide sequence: TGCGCCAGCAGCTCACCGCAGGGGTTTCTTATGAACACCGGGGAGCTGTTTTTT.

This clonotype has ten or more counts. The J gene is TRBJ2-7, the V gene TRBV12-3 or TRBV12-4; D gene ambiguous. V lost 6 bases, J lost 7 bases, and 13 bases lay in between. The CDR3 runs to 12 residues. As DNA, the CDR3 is TGTGCCAGCAGCCCGAAGACTTTGGAGCAGTACTTC. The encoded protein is CASSPKTLEQYF.

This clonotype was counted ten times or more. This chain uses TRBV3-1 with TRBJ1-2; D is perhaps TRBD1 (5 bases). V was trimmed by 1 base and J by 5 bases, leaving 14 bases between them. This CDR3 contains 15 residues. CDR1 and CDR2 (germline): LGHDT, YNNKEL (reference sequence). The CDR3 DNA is TGTGCCAGCAGCCAAGGCCGGGGCAGAGCTTATGGCTACACCTTC. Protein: CASSQGRGRAYGYTF.

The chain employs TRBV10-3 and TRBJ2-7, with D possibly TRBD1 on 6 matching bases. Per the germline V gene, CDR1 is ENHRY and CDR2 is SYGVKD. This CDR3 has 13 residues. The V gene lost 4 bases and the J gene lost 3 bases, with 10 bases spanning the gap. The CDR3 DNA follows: TGTGCCATCAGTGGGACAGACATCTACGAGCAGTACTTC. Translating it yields CAISGTDIYEQYF.

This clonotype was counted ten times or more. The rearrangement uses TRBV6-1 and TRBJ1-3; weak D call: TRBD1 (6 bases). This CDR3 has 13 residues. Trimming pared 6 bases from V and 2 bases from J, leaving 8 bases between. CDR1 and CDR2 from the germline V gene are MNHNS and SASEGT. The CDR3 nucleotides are TGTGCCAGCAGGGGGACACCTGGAAACACCATATATTTT. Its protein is CASRGTPGNTIYF.

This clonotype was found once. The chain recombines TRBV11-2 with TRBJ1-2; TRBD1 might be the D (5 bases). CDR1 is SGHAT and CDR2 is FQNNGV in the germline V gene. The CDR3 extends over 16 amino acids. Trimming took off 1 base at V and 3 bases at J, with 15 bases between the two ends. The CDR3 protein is CASSLVLGRVDYGYTF. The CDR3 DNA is TGTGCCAGCAGCTTAGTTTTGGGGCGGGTCGACTATGGCTACACCTTC.

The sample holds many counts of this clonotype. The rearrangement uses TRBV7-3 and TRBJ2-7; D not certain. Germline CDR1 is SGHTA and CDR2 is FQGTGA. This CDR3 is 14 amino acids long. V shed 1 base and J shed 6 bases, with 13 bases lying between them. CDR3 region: CASSLNSAGLEQYF. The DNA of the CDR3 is TGTGCCAGCAGCTTAAATTCGGCAGGCCTCGAGCAGTACTTC.

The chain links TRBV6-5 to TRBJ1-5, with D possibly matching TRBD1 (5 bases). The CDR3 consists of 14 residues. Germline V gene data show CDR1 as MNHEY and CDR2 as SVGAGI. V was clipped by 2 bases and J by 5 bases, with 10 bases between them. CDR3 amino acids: CASSYGGAYQPQHF. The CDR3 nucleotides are TGTGCCAGCAGTTACGGAGGGGCCTATCAGCCCCAGCATTTT.

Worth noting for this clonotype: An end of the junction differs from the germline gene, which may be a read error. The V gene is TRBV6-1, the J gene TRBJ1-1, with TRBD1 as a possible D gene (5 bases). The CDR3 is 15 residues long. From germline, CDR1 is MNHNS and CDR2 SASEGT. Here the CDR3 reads CASSERGRKNTDAFF. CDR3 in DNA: TGTGCCAGCAGTGAAAGGGGACGCAAGAACACTGATGCTTTCTTT.

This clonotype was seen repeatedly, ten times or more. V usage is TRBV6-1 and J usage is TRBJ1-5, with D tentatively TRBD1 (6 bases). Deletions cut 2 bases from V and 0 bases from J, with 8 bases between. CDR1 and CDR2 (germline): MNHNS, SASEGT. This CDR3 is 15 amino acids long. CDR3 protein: CASSEQGNSNQPQHF. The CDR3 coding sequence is TGTGCCAGCAGTGAACAGGGGAATAGCAATCAGCCCCAGCATTTT.

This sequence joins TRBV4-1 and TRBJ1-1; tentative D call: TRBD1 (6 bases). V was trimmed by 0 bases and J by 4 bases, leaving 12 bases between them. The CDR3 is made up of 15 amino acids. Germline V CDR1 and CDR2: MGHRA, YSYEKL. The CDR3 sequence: CASSQDWDTPTEAFF. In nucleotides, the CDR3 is TGCGCCAGCAGCCAAGACTGGGACACCCCCACTGAAGCTTTCTTT.

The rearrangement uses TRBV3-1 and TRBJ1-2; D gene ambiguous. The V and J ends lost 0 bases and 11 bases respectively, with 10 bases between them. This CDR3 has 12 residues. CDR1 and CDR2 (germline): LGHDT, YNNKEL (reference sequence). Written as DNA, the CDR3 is TGTGCCAGCAGCCAAGACACGATCAGGTACACCTTC. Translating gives CASSQDTIRYTF.

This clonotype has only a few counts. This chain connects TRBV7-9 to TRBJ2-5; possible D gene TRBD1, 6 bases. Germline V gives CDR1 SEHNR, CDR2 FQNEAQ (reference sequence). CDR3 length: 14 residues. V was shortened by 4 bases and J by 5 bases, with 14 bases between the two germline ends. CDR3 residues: CASSSPWGQETQYF. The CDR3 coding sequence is TGTGCCAGCAGCTCCCCTTGGGGGCAGGAGACCCAGTACTTC.

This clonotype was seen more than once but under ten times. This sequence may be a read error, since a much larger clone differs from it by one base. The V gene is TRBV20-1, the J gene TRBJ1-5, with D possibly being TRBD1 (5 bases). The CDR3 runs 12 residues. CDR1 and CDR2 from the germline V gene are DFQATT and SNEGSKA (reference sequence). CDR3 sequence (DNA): TGCAGTGCTAGAGGGACCGCGGGACCCCAGCAGTTT. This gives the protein CSARGTAGPQQF.

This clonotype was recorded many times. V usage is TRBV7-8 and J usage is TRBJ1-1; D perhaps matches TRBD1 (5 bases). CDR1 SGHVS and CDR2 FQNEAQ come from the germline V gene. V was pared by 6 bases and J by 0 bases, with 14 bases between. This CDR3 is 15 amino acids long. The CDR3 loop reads CASRVQGTMNTEAFF. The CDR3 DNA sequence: TGTGCCAGCAGGGTGCAGGGAACTATGAACACTGAAGCTTTCTTT.

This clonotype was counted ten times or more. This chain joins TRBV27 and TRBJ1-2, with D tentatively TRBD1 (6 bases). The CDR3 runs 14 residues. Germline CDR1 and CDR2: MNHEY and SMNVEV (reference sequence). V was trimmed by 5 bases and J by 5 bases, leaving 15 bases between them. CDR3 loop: CASSTTGTLYGYTF. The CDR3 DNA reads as TGTGCCAGCAGTACCACAGGGACCCTTTATGGCTACACCTTC.

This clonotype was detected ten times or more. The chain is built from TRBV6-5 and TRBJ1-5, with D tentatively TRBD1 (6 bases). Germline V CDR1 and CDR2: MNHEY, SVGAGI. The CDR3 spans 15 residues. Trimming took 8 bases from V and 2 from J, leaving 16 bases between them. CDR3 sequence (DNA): TGTGCCAGCGAGAGTCGGGGGGCGCGCAATCAGCCCCAGCATTTT. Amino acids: CASESRGARNQPQHF.

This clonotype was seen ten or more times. DNA for the CDR3: TGTGCCAGCACCGCTACGGGAGAGACCCAGTACTTC. Translation gives CASTATGETQYF. The V gene is TRBV6-1, the J gene TRBJ2-5, with no clear D. The CDR3 extends over 12 amino acids. Germline CDR1 MNHNS, CDR2 SASEGT. V was pared by 7 bases and J by 4 bases, with 10 bases between.

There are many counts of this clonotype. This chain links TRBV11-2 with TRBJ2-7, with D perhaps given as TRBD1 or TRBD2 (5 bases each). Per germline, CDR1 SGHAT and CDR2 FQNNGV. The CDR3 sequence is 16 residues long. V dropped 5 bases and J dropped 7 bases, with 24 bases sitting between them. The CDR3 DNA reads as TGTGCCAGCAGCCCTCTGTCCCTCCGGGACCCTTGGGAGCAGTACTTC. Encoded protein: CASSPLSLRDPWEQYF.

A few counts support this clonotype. CDR3 sequence (DNA): TGTGCCAGCAGCCAGAGGGACACTGAAGCTTTCTTT. This gives the protein CASSQRDTEAFF. V is TRBV3-1 and J is TRBJ1-1; D not certain. Trimming took 3 bases from V and 3 from J, leaving 5 bases between them. CDR3 length: 12 amino acids. CDR1 is LGHDT and CDR2 is YNNKEL in the germline V gene (reference sequence). Full variable domain (missing parts from reference TRBV3-1 and TRBJ1-1): DTAVSQTPKYLVTQMGNDKSIKCEQNLGHDTMYWYKQDSKKFLKIMFSYNNKELIINETVPNRFSPKSPDKAHLNLHINSLELGDSAVYFCASSQRDTEAFFGQGTRLTVV.

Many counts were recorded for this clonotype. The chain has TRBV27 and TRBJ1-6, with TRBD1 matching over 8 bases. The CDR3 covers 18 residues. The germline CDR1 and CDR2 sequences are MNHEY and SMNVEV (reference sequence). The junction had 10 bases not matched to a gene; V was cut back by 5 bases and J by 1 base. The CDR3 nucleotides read TGTGCCAGCAGTAACCGGACAGGGTTTTGGTCCTATAATTCACCCCTCCACTTT. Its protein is CASSNRTGFWSYNSPLHF.

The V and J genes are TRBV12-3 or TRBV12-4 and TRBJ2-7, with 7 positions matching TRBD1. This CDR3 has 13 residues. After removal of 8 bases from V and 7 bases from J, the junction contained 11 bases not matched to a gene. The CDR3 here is CASSTGTAFEQYF. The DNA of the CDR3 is TGTGCCAGCTCGACCGGGACAGCGTTTGAGCAGTACTTC.